This entry is about one T cell receptor (beta chain). Sequenced by immunoSEQ multiplex PCR; TCRdb stores in-frame clones only, minus some. This table has some 89,000 clones, about 94% appearing once. The entry originates in a study of T cell changes during pregnancy in multiple sclerosis. This CDR3 has 15 residues. Germline lookup yields CDR1 SGHNT and CDR2 YYREEE (reference sequence). V was cut by 0 bases and J by 4 bases, with 14 bases left in between. Source: peripheral blood, taken in the third trimester of pregnancy. The source of this sequence is a female donor with multiple sclerosis, enrolled in a pregnancy study. V gene TRBV5-4 combines with J gene TRBJ2-7, with a possible D match to TRBD2 (6 bases). In DNA, the CDR3 is TGTGCCAGCAGCTTGGTTGGGACTTCCCCTTACGAGCAGTACTTC. It specifies CASSLVGTSPYEQYF.